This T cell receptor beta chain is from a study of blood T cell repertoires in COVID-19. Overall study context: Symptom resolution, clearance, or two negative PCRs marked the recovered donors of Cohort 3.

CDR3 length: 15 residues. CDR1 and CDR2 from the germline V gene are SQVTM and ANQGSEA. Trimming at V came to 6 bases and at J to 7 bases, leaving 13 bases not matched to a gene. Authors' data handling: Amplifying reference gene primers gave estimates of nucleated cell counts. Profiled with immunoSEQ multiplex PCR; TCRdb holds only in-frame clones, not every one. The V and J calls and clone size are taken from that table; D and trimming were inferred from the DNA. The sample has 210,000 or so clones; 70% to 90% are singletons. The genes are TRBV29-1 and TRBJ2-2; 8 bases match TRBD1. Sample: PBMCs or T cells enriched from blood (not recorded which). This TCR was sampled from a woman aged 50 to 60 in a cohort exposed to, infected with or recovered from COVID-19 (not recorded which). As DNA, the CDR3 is TGCAGCGTCAGCCAGCCAGGGGGCGGAAACGGGGAGCTGTTTTTT. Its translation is CSVSQPGGGNGELFF.